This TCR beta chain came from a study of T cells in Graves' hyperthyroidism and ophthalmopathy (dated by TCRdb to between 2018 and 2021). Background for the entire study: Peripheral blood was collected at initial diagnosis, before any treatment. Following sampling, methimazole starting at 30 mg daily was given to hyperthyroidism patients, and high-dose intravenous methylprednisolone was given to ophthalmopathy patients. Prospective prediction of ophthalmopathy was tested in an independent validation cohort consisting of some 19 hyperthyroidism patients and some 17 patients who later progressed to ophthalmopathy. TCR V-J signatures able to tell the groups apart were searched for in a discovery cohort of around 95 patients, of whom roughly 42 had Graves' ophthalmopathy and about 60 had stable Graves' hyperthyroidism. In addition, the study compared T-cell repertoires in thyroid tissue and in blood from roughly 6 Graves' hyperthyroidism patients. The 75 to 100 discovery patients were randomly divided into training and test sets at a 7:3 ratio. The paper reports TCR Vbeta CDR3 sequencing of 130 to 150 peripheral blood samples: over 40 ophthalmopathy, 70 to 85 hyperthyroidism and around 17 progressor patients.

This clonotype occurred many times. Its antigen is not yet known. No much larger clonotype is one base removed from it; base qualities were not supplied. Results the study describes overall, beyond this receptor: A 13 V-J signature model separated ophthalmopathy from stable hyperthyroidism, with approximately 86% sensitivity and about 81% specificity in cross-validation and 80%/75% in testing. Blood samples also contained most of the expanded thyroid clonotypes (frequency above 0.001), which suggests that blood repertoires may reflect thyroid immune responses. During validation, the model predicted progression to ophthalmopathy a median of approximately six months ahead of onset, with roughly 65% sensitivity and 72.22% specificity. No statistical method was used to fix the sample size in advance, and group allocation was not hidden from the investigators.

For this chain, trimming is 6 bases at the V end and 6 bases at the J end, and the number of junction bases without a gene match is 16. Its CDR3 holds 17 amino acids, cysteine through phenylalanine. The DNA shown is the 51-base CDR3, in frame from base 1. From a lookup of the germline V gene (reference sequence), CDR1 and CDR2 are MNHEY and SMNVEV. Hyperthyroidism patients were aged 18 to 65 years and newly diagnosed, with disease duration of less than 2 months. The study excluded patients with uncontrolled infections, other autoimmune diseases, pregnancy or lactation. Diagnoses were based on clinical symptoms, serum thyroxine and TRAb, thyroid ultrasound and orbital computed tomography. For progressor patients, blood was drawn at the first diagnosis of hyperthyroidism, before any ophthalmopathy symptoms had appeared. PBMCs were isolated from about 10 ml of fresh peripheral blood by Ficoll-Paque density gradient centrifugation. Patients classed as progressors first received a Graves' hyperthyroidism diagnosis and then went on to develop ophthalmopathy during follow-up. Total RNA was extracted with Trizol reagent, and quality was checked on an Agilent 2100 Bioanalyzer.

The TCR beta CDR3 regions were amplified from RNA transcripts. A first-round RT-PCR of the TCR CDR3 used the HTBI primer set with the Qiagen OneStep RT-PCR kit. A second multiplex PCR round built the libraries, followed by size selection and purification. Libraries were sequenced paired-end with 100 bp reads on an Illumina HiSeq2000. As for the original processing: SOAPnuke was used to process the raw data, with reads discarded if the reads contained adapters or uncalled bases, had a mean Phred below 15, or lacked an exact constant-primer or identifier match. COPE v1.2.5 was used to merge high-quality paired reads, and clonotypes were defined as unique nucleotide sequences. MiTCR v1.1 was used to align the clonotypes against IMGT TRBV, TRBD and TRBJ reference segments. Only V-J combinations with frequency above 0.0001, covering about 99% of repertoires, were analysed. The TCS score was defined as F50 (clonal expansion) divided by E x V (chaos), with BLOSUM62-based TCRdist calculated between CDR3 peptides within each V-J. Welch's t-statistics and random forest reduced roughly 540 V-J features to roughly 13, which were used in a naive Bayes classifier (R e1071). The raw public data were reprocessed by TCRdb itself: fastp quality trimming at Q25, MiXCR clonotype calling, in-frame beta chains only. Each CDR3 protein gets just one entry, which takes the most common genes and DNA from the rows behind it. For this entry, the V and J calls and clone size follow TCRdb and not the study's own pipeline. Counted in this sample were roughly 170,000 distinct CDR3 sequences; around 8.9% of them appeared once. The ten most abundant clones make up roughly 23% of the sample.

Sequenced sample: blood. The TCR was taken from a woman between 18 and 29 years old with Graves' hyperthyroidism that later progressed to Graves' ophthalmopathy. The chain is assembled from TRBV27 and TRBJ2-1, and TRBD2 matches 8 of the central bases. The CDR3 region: CASRPTGGLESGNEQFF. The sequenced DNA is TGTGCCAGCAGACCTACCGGGGGACTAGAGAGCGGCAATGAGCAGTTCTTC.